This paragraph covers one TCR beta chain sequence. Its specificity is unknown. The data belong to a study of blood T cells in healthy people across ages. Trimming took 7 bases from V and 6 from J; bases not matched to a gene: 3. This CDR3 spans 11 amino acids. The germline gives CDR1 SQVTM, CDR2 ANQGSEA. Whole-study findings and limits: Older individuals had lower TCR beta diversity per million T cells (the decline was roughly linear). Versus aged donors, long-lived donors had higher diversity and more naive CD4+ cells.

With a J-beta primer mix and a sample-barcoded 5' primer, a second PCR ran roughly 6 to 11 cycles. Tagging of each cDNA molecule was performed by a template-switch adaptor with 12 random nucleotides. TCRdb re-called the 5' RACE reads with MiXCR, one entry per CDR3 protein. Here the sample spans some 1.5 million distinct CDR3 sequences, 40% to 45% being singletons. The chain employs TRBV29-1 and TRBJ2-7; TRBD1 aligns across 10 bases. The sequenced material came from blood. This sequence was found in a woman between 18 and 30 years old in good health. CDR3 nucleotides: TGCAGCGGGACAGGGGGAACCGAGCAGTACTTC. It translates to CSGTGGTEQYF.